This TCR beta chain appears in the sequencing data of a study of blood T cell repertoires in COVID-19. About the research overall: T cells, B-cell-depleted T cells, or PBMCs provided the cDNA or gDNA that served as material.

Germline lookup yields CDR1 MNHNY and CDR2 SVGAGI (reference sequence). V was clipped by 6 bases and J by 3 bases, with 21 bases between them. The CDR3 length is 16 residues. Only in-frame clones appear in the TCRdb table, and some are missing; sequencing was by immunoSEQ multiplex PCR. Of approximately 200,000 clones in the sample, roughly 87% are singletons; the top ten hold around 2.4%. The age range of participants was 18 to 89 years, with residence in around 22 US areas. This rearrangement joins TRBV6-6 to TRBJ2-7; a weak D match, TRBD1 (5 bases). The specimen sequenced was PBMCs or T cells enriched from blood (not recorded which). This TCR was sampled from a woman aged 25 to 39 who had recovered from COVID-19. The CDR3 sequence is CASSLATVPNSYEQYF. The CDR3 DNA reads as TGTGCCAGCAGCCTCGCGACAGTCCCCAATAGCTACGAGCAGTACTTC.